The 20 T cell receptor beta chains reported below all come from one sample, sequenced in a study of blood T cell repertoires in COVID-19 (TCRdb year 2020). The library was built by means of the immunoSEQ multiplex PCR assay. This immuneACCESS table, as held by TCRdb, lists in-frame sequences with V and J called but not all clones. Of the missing ones, under half trace to an unresolved V gene in checked studies; the others have no known cause. The sample yields approximately 220,000 clones; approximately 83% were counted once. Jointly, the top ten make up approximately 5% of the sample. The sample comprised PBMCs or T cells enriched from blood (not recorded which). These receptors came from a woman between 45 and 65 years old who had been exposed to COVID-19.

CDR3 coding DNA: TGTGCCGCGGCCACAGGGTCCTCTGGCGGCTACACCTTC. This sequence encodes CAAATGSSGGYTF. The gene calls are TRBV27 and TRBJ1-2; a weak D match, TRBD1 (6 bases). V lost 11 bases and J 8 bases, leaving 21 bases between the germline ends. The CDR3 contains 13 residues. Germline CDR1 and CDR2: MNHEY and SMNVEV (reference sequence).

V gene TRBV24-1 combines with J gene TRBJ2-5; D perhaps matches TRBD1 (7 bases). This CDR3 is built from 15 residues. Germline V gene data show CDR1 as KGHDR and CDR2 as SFDVKD. V lost 0 bases to trimming and J lost 5 bases, with 12 bases between them. Written as DNA, the CDR3 is TGTGCCACCAGTGATTTGGGAGGGGGCGAGGAGACCCAGTACTTC. As protein: CATSDLGGGEETQYF.

The gene calls are TRBV7-2 and TRBJ1-1; the match to TRBD1 covers 9 bases. The junction had 11 bases not matched to a gene; V was cut back by 5 bases and J by 4 bases. The CDR3 is 16 residues long. From germline, CDR1 is SGHTA and CDR2 FQGNSA. CDR3 protein: CASSPRGGQGFTEAFF. CDR3 in DNA: TGTGCCAGCAGCCCTAGAGGGGGACAGGGATTCACTGAAGCTTTCTTT.

The J gene is TRBJ1-2, the V gene TRBV19, with 10 bases lining up with TRBD1. The trim removed 4 bases at V and 3 bases at J, leaving 8 bases unmatched. Germline V gene data show CDR1 as LNHDA and CDR2 as SQIVND (reference sequence). The CDR3 spans 16 residues. This CDR3 reads CASSTGTGEAHYGYTF. CDR3 nucleotide sequence: TGTGCCAGTAGTACCGGGACAGGGGAGGCCCACTATGGCTACACCTTC.

This rearrangement joins TRBV29-1 to TRBJ1-2, with 9 bases matching TRBD1. Germline V gene data show CDR1 as SQVTM and CDR2 as ANQGSEA. J lost 7 bases, V lost 7 bases, and 10 bases had no gene match. The CDR3 sequence is 13 residues long. CDR3 sequence: CSARDRDGGGYTF. CDR3 coding DNA: TGCAGCGCCCGGGACAGGGACGGGGGTGGCTACACCTTC.

This clone has more than one count but fewer than ten. J is TRBJ1-5 and V is TRBV7-2; D remains ambiguous. Germline CDR1 SGHTA, CDR2 FQGNSA. The CDR3 covers 14 residues. Trimming shortened V by 4 bases and J by 6 bases, and 13 bases separated the two germline ends. As DNA, the CDR3 is TGTGCCAGCAGCTACCCCGAGGGAGGTCAGCCCCAGCATTTT. Amino acid sequence: CASSYPEGGQPQHF.

The chain links TRBV12-3 or TRBV12-4 to TRBJ1-2; D may be TRBD1 (5 bases). The CDR3 covers 11 residues. Trimming left V 8 bases short and J 6 bases short, with 10 bases between. This chain's CDR3 is CASSGGDGYTF. Written as DNA, the CDR3 is TGTGCCAGCTCGGGAGGGGATGGCTACACCTTC.

The rearrangement uses TRBV29-1 and TRBJ1-1, with 10 bases lining up with TRBD1. Germline V gene lookup returns CDR1 SQVTM and CDR2 ANQGSEA. Germline trimming cut 6 bases from V and 12 bases from J; bases unmatched to any gene: 4. This CDR3 comprises 10 residues. In DNA, the CDR3 is TGCAGCGTCCGACAGGGGGCGACTTTCTTT. This codes for CSVRQGATFF.

The chain links TRBV19 to TRBJ2-2; D possibly corresponds to TRBD2 (5 bases). V lost 5 bases to trimming and J lost 5 bases, with 12 bases between them. The CDR3 is 14 residues long. Germline V gives CDR1 LNHDA, CDR2 SQIVND (reference sequence). CDR3: CASSPTSWTGELFF. CDR3 DNA: TGTGCCAGTAGTCCCACTAGTTGGACCGGGGAGCTGTTTTTT.

J is TRBJ1-1 and V is TRBV24-1; 9 nucleotides agree with TRBD1. Germline V CDR1 and CDR2: KGHDR, SFDVKD. CDR3 size: 14 residues. The ends lost 9 bases at V and 4 bases at J; junction bases unmatched: 8. DNA of the CDR3: TGTGCCACCCGATCGACAGGGGGTATCACTGAAGCTTTCTTT. Protein: CATRSTGGITEAFF.

This chain uses TRBV28 with TRBJ1-1, with D maybe TRBD1 (6 bases). CDR1 and CDR2 from the germline V gene are MDHEN and SYDVKM. The CDR3 length is 16 residues. V gave up 2 bases and J gave up 9 bases, with 22 bases separating them. CDR3 DNA: TGTGCCAGCAGTTTAACCGGGACACCCCATTACACGAAAGCTTTCTTT. Its protein is CASSLTGTPHYTKAFF. The full variable domain, with the rest looked up from reference TRBV28 and TRBJ1-1, is DVKVTQSSRYLVKRTGEKVFLECVQDMDHENMFWYRQDPGLGLRLIYFSYDVKMKEKGDIPEGYSVSREKKERFSLILESASTNQTSMYLCASSLTGTPHYTKAFFGQGTRLTVV.

J is TRBJ1-1 and V is TRBV19; 8 bases fit TRBD1. The CDR3 has 15 residues. The germline CDR1 and CDR2 sequences are LNHDA and SQIVND (reference sequence). J gave up 0 bases and V 4 bases, and 4 bases lay outside the gene matches. The DNA for the CDR3 is TGTGCCAGTAGTACAGGGGGCTCAATGAACACTGAAGCTTTCTTT. Protein sequence: CASSTGGSMNTEAFF.

The chain recombines TRBV11-2 with TRBJ2-1; TRBD1 aligns across 9 bases. J gave up 7 bases and V 6 bases, and 13 bases lay outside the gene matches. Germline lookup yields CDR1 SGHAT and CDR2 FQNNGV. The CDR3 extends over 16 amino acids. The CDR3: CASSWGRGQGSNEQFF. The DNA of the CDR3 is TGTGCCAGCAGTTGGGGTAGGGGACAGGGTAGTAATGAGCAGTTCTTC.

This chain links TRBV12-5 with TRBJ1-2, with D unclear. Looked up from germline, CDR1 is LGHNT and CDR2 is FRNRAP. Deletions cut 5 bases from V and 6 bases from J, with 16 bases between. The CDR3 runs 14 residues. This CDR3 is CASGPPQPTDGYTF. The DNA for the CDR3 is TGTGCTAGTGGTCCTCCCCAACCAACTGATGGCTACACCTTC.

V is TRBV12-3 or TRBV12-4 and J is TRBJ1-2; a possible D gene is TRBD1 (5 bases). Trimming shortened V by 6 bases and J by 8 bases, and 16 bases separated the two germline ends. This CDR3 has 13 residues. The CDR3 loop is CASSPIGRGGYTF. CDR3 nucleotide sequence: TGTGCCAGCAGCCCTATCGGGCGGGGCGGCTACACCTTC.

V and J are TRBV29-1 and TRBJ1-4; no firm D call. V was pared by 5 bases and J by 0 bases, with 7 bases between. This CDR3 contains 13 residues. Germline V gene sequence: CDR1 SQVTM, CDR2 ANQGSEA. The CDR3 reads CSVSISTNEKLFF. CDR3 coding DNA: TGCAGCGTTTCAATTTCAACTAATGAAAAACTGTTTTTT.

V is TRBV29-1 and J is TRBJ2-5, with D possibly TRBD2 on 6 matching bases. V shed 6 bases and J shed 5 bases, with 16 bases lying between them. Germline V gene lookup returns CDR1 SQVTM and CDR2 ANQGSEA. The CDR3 consists of 13 residues. The CDR3 sequence: CSVANPLAETQYF. The CDR3 DNA is TGCAGCGTCGCTAACCCGCTAGCGGAGACCCAGTACTTC.

The chain carries TRBV6-2 or TRBV6-3 and TRBJ2-1; 14 nucleotides align to TRBD2. CDR3 length equals 16 residues. The germline gives CDR1 MNHEY, CDR2 SVGEGT. After removal of 2 bases from V and 8 bases from J, the junction contained 5 bases not matched to a gene. CDR3 nucleotide sequence: TGTGCCAGCAGTTACCCTGGACTAGCGGGGGGTCATGAGCAGTTCTTC. Translation gives CASSYPGLAGGHEQFF.

This clone was recorded only once. V gene TRBV6-2 or TRBV6-3 combines with J gene TRBJ1-1, with 8 bases aligning to TRBD1. V gave up 2 bases and J gave up 11 bases; unmatched junction bases: 10. CDR1 MNHEY and CDR2 SVGEGT come from the germline V gene. The CDR3 totals 14 residues. CDR3 sequence reads: CASSYTGGHAGAFF. CDR3 coding DNA: TGTGCCAGCAGTTACACAGGGGGTCACGCGGGCGCTTTCTTT.

V usage is TRBV21-1 and J usage is TRBJ1-1. TRBV21-1 is marked as a pseudogene. CDR3 length equals 18 residues. CDR3 protein: CASSSLVDYSRLNTEAFF. The CDR3 nucleotides are TGTGCCAGCAGCAGCCTCGTCGACTATTCCAGGTTGAACACTGAAGCTTTCTTT.